The 30 T cell receptor beta chains reported below all come from one sample, sequenced in a study of technical replicates of blood from a handful of donors. TCRdb keeps only in-frame clones here, not all; method: immunoSEQ multiplex PCR. The table includes about 84,000 clones, roughly 97% detected once. The specimen sequenced was T cells isolated from PBMCs. All receptors derive from a human donor in good health.

The chain links TRBV27 to TRBJ2-5, with TRBD1 matching 7 bases. Germline CDR1 is MNHEY and CDR2 is SMNVEV (reference sequence). This CDR3 has 14 amino acids. The junction had 6 bases not matched to a gene; V was cut back by 3 bases and J by 5 bases. CDR3 region: CASSLGDRVETQYF. The DNA of the CDR3 is TGTGCCAGCAGTTTGGGTGACAGGGTGGAGACCCAGTACTTC.

The chain employs TRBV5-1 and TRBJ2-7, with D unclear. V dropped 0 bases and J dropped 1 base, with 11 bases sitting between them. This CDR3 contains 15 residues. In germline, CDR1 is SGHRS, CDR2 YFSETQ. The CDR3 region is CASSLGLVSSYEQYF. For the CDR3, the DNA is TGCGCCAGCAGCTTGGGATTGGTTAGTTCCTACGAGCAGTACTTC.

The chain combines TRBV11-1 with TRBJ2-2, with TRBD2 matching over 7 bases. The CDR3 runs to 14 residues. Germline assignment: CDR1 SGHAT and CDR2 FQDESV (reference sequence). The V gene end was trimmed by 7 bases and the J gene end by 6 bases; junction bases not matched to a gene: 8. This CDR3 reads CASTTGRVAGELFF. CDR3 bases: TGTGCCAGCACCACGGGGAGGGTGGCCGGGGAGCTGTTTTTT.

Here the CDR3 reads CASSLNSPGTGEEKLFF. The CDR3 nucleotides read TGCGCCAGCAGCTTAAACTCCCCCGGGACAGGGGAAGAAAAACTGTTTTTT. The chain couples TRBV5-1 to TRBJ1-4; 10 nucleotides align to TRBD1. Germline loops: CDR1 SGHRS, CDR2 YFSETQ. CDR3 length: 17 amino acids. Trimming removed 2 bases from V and 8 bases from J; junction bases left unmatched: 12.

The V gene is TRBV19, the J gene TRBJ2-2; 9 bases match TRBD2. Germline CDR1 is LNHDA and CDR2 is SQIVND (reference sequence). Unmatched junction bases numbered 11, after V lost 11 bases and J lost 7 bases. CDR3 size: 14 residues. CDR3 sequence (DNA): TGTGCCGTTAACGGAGCGGGGGGTCACGGGGAGCTGTTTTTT. As protein: CAVNGAGGHGELFF. The whole variable domain, remainder taken from reference TRBV19 and TRBJ2-2, is DGGITQSPKYLFRKEGQNVTLSCEQNLNHDAMYWYRQDPGQGLRLIYYSQIVNDFQKGDIAEGYSVSREKKESFPLTVTSAQKNPTAFYLCAVNGAGGHGELFFGEGSRLTVL.

V is TRBV5-1 and J is TRBJ2-3, with a tentative D call TRBD1 (6 bases). The germline V and J ends were trimmed by 3 bases and 0 bases, with 11 bases remaining between them. The germline CDR1 and CDR2 sequences are SGHRS and YFSETQ. This CDR3 spans 15 amino acids. The CDR3 coding sequence is TGCGCCAGCAGCTCCAGGGGAGTAAGCACAGATACGCAGTATTTT. It translates to CASSSRGVSTDTQYF.

This clone was seen a single time. This chain connects TRBV5-1 to TRBJ2-2, with D possibly being TRBD2 (5 bases). Trimming took off 2 bases at V and 4 bases at J, with 6 bases between the two ends. This CDR3 spans 13 amino acids. Germline assignment: CDR1 SGHRS and CDR2 YFSETQ. The CDR3 spells CASSFGITGELFF. For the CDR3, the DNA is TGCGCCAGCAGCTTCGGGATCACCGGGGAGCTGTTTTTT.

The chain links TRBV4-1 to TRBJ1-4, with D unclear. V was clipped by 4 bases and J by 7 bases, with 16 bases between them. The V gene's germline CDR1 is MGHRA and CDR2 YSYEKL. The CDR3 is made up of 15 amino acids. For the CDR3, the DNA is TGCGCCAGCAGCCTCCCGACGGAGGCCTTTGAAAAACTGTTTTTT. This sequence encodes CASSLPTEAFEKLFF.

The chain couples TRBV27 to TRBJ2-3; D is ambiguous. Looked up from germline, CDR1 is MNHEY and CDR2 is SMNVEV (reference sequence). This CDR3 spans 12 amino acids. Trimming took 6 bases from V and 8 from J, leaving 12 bases between them. CDR3 in DNA: TGTGCCAGCAGGATGACCAGGTCTACGCAGTATTTT. This gives the protein CASRMTRSTQYF.

This chain connects TRBV6-5 to TRBJ2-7, with TRBD2 matching 9 bases. The germline V gene encodes CDR1 MNHEY and CDR2 SVGAGI. The CDR3 has 15 residues. V was pared by 3 bases and J by 7 bases, with 10 bases of the junction left unmatched. CDR3 nucleotides: TGTGCCAGCAGTTATAAACCCGGACTAGCGATGGAGCAGTACTTC. This gives the protein CASSYKPGLAMEQYF.

The rearrangement links TRBV7-9 to TRBJ2-7; D not certain. The germline V gene has CDR1 SEHNR and CDR2 FQNEAQ (reference sequence). CDR3 length equals 14 residues. The ends were cut back, 7 bases at V and 2 bases at J, with 15 bases in the middle. The CDR3 bases are TGTGCCAGCACTTTGGGTACAGCAACCTACGAGCAGTACTTC. It yields the protein CASTLGTATYEQYF. The full variable domain, rest sourced from reference TRBV7-9 and TRBJ2-7, is DTGVSQNPRHKITKRGQNVTFRCDPISEHNRLYWYRQTLGQGPEFLTYFQNEAQLEKSRLLSDRFSAERPKGSFSTLEIQRTEQGDSAMYLCASTLGTATYEQYFGPGTRLTVT.

This chain joins TRBV10-2 and TRBJ1-3; 8 bases are shared with TRBD1. V shed 7 bases and J 6 bases; nucleotides not matched to a gene: 5. The germline gives CDR1 WSHSY, CDR2 SAAADI. The CDR3 loop spans 13 amino acids. The CDR3 DNA sequence: TGCGCCAGCACTGGACAGGGACTAAACACCATATATTTT. Translating gives CASTGQGLNTIYF.

The chain joins TRBV5-1 to TRBJ1-5; no clear D. The ends were cut back, 3 bases at V and 4 bases at J, with 11 bases in the middle. This CDR3 contains 14 residues. Germline V gives CDR1 SGHRS, CDR2 YFSETQ. CDR3 coding DNA: TGCGCCAGCAGCTGGAGCGGAGAAAATCAGCCCCAGCATTTT. Amino acid sequence: CASSWSGENQPQHF.

The chain joins TRBV9 to TRBJ1-2; tentatively, D is TRBD1 (5 bases). This CDR3 has 17 amino acids. V was pared by 4 bases and J by 0 bases, with 19 bases between. Germline CDR1 is SGDLS and CDR2 is YYNGEE. DNA of the CDR3: TGTGCCAGCAGCTCCCCATCGTTTGGGGCAGCTAACTATGGCTACACCTTC. Translation: CASSSPSFGAANYGYTF. Drawing the rest from reference TRBV9 and TRBJ1-2, the complete variable domain is DSGVTQTPKHLITATGQRVTLRCSPRSGDLSVYWYQQSLDQGLQFLIQYYNGEERAKGNILERFSAQQFPDLHSELNLSSLELGDSALYFCASSSPSFGAANYGYTFGSGTRLTVV.

For this clone: Other nucleotide sequences from this sample produce the same CDR3. The chain employs TRBV28 and TRBJ2-7; D unresolved. CDR3 length: 11 amino acids. Trimming took 6 bases from V and 4 from J, leaving 7 bases between them. Looked up from germline, CDR1 is MDHEN and CDR2 is SYDVKM. Written as DNA, the CDR3 is TGTGCCAGCAGCTACCGGTACGAGCAGTACTTC. The encoded protein is CASSYRYEQYF.

This clone was seen a handful of times. The genes are TRBV7-9 and TRBJ2-7, with 7 positions matching TRBD1. CDR3 size: 13 residues. With 5 bases clipped from V and 1 base from J, the junction kept 2 bases outside the gene matches. The germline CDR1 and CDR2 sequences are SEHNR and FQNEAQ (reference sequence). CDR3 nucleotides: TGTGCCAGCAGCCAGGGACAGTCCTACGAGCAGTACTTC. Amino acids: CASSQGQSYEQYF.

The rearrangement uses TRBV5-4 and TRBJ2-2; 8 bases agree with TRBD2. CDR3 size: 13 residues. With V trimmed by 3 bases and J by 15 bases, 10 bases remained unmatched. Per germline, CDR1 SGHNT and CDR2 YYREEE (reference sequence). CDR3 nucleotide sequence: TGTGCCAGCAGCTCGCCGACTAGCGAGGGGTTGTTTTTT. This encodes CASSSPTSEGLFF.

The V gene is TRBV28, the J gene TRBJ2-7; D is unclear. This CDR3 spans 14 amino acids. The V gene's germline CDR1 is MDHEN and CDR2 SYDVKM. The V and J ends lost 3 bases and 2 bases respectively, with 11 bases between them. CDR3 amino acids: CASSLAGRPYEQYF. DNA for the CDR3: TGTGCCAGCAGTTTGGCAGGTCGACCCTACGAGCAGTACTTC.

The chain combines TRBV7-3 with TRBJ2-1, with D maybe TRBD1 (6 bases). Trimming stripped 2 bases from V and 8 bases from J, with 19 bases between. Germline values: CDR1 SGHTA, CDR2 FQGTGA. The CDR3 length is 16 residues. The CDR3 loop is CASSLFPPPEGDEQFF. The CDR3 nucleotides read TGTGCCAGCAGCTTATTCCCACCTCCCGAGGGGGATGAGCAGTTCTTC.

In this sample, this clone turned up once. J is TRBJ2-7 and V is TRBV29-1; D ambiguous. This CDR3 is 12 amino acids long. V was pared by 4 bases and J by 0 bases, with 7 bases between. Germline V gene data show CDR1 as SQVTM and CDR2 as ANQGSEA. The CDR3 loop is CSVGYNSYEQYF. CDR3 DNA: TGCAGCGTTGGATACAACTCCTACGAGCAGTACTTC.

The chain carries TRBV2 and TRBJ2-3; TRBD1 matches 7 bases. The CDR3 totals 15 residues. Germline lookup yields CDR1 SNHLY and CDR2 FYNNEI. The V and J ends lost 5 bases and 0 bases, in that order; junction bases with no gene match: 5. The CDR3 DNA reads as TGTGCCAGCAGTTACGGACAGGCTAGCACAGATACGCAGTATTTT. Translated, it gives CASSYGQASTDTQYF.

The V call is TRBV7-9, the J call TRBJ1-2; D is perhaps TRBD1 (5 bases). Trimming removed 5 bases at V and 2 bases at J, with 9 bases between. Germline V CDR1 and CDR2: SEHNR, FQNEAQ (reference sequence). CDR3 length: 13 amino acids. The CDR3 sequence: CASSIDSNYGYTF. The CDR3 coding sequence is TGTGCCAGCAGCATCGACAGCAACTATGGCTACACCTTC.

The V gene is TRBV11-3, the J gene TRBJ2-1, with TRBD2 identical over 10 bases. There are 13 residues in the CDR3. V was clipped by 8 bases and J by 7 bases; unmatched bases: 5. From germline, CDR1 is SGHNT and CDR2 YENEEA. CDR3: CASATSGINEQFF. As DNA, the CDR3 is TGTGCCAGCGCTACTAGCGGGATAAATGAGCAGTTCTTC.

The rearrangement uses TRBV4-2 and TRBJ1-5; D not certain. The CDR3 spans 16 residues. V was clipped by 0 bases and J by 0 bases, with 9 bases between them. From germline, CDR1 is LGHNA and CDR2 YNFKEQ. Written as DNA, the CDR3 is TGTGCCAGCAGCCAAGATGGCGGAGTTAGCAATCAGCCCCAGCATTTT. Translated: CASSQDGGVSNQPQHF.

This clone has a single count. The chain combines TRBV14 with TRBJ1-3; no definite D call. Germline lookup yields CDR1 SGHDN and CDR2 FVKESK. V was shortened by 1 base and J by 2 bases, with 9 bases between the two germline ends. The CDR3 consists of 15 residues. Written as DNA, the CDR3 is TGTGCCAGCAGCCAAGCGCCCGGGGCTGGAAACACCATATATTTT. Translation gives CASSQAPGAGNTIYF.

V is TRBV10-1 and J is TRBJ2-2; possible D gene TRBD2, 6 bases. This CDR3 has 15 amino acids. Germline CDR1 reads WNHNN; CDR2 reads SYGVQD (reference sequence). V lost 2 bases to trimming and J lost 1 base, with 8 bases between them. Written as DNA, the CDR3 is TGCGCCAGCAGTGAGCGACTAGTGAACACCGGGGAGCTGTTTTTT. Protein: CASSERLVNTGELFF.

The gene calls are TRBV27 and TRBJ1-2, with unresolved D. V shed 6 bases and J shed 2 bases, with 10 bases lying between them. The CDR3 loop spans 13 amino acids. The germline V gene encodes CDR1 MNHEY and CDR2 SMNVEV (reference sequence). CDR3 protein: CASSPSENYGYTF. The CDR3, as DNA: TGTGCCAGCAGCCCCTCGGAGAACTATGGCTACACCTTC.

Here the CDR3 reads CASSLWAESNYGYTF. The CDR3 nucleotides read TGTGCCAGCAGCTTGTGGGCCGAATCTAACTATGGCTACACCTTC. This chain links TRBV5-5 with TRBJ1-2, with D unresolved. The germline V gene has CDR1 SGHKS and CDR2 YYEKEE (reference sequence). This CDR3 spans 15 amino acids. V was pared by 1 base and J by 0 bases, with 10 bases between.

This clone was recorded once. This chain links TRBV2 with TRBJ2-1; D might be TRBD2 (5 bases). Germline V gene lookup returns CDR1 SNHLY and CDR2 FYNNEI. The CDR3 runs to 14 residues. The V and J ends lost 8 bases and 8 bases respectively, with 19 bases between them. DNA for the CDR3: TGTGCCAGCGTCAGGCCGGCGGGTATCGATGAGCAGTTCTTC. Its protein product is CASVRPAGIDEQFF.

This clone was observed a single time. This chain connects TRBV28 to TRBJ1-4, with TRBD1 as a possible D gene (5 bases). With 8 bases removed from V and 0 bases from J, the gap between germline ends came to 16 bases. The CDR3 length is 16 residues. CDR1 MDHEN and CDR2 SYDVKM come from the germline V gene. CDR3 region: CASREWSTATNEKLFF. The CDR3 bases are TGTGCCAGCCGCGAGTGGTCGACAGCAACTAATGAAAAACTGTTTTTT.